A selection of T cell receptor beta chains follows, all from one sample in a study of healthy donors' naive CD4 and CD8 T cells. One entry per CDR3 protein results from TCRdb running MiXCR on the reads. The table records 150,000 to 200,000 distinct CDR3 sequences, around 74% of them present only once. The sample consisted of naive CD4+ and CD8+ T cells sorted from blood, pooled from several donors. Receptors originate from a pool of human donors in good health; the sample pools cells from several healthy donors. Each CDR3 is given with its conserved first and last residue. The D gene is left open where the match is weak. The size field is filled for only some rows; it gives once, few, many or a size class.

DNA: TGCAGCGCCGTACCGGGACTAGCGGGCTCCGAGCAGTACTTC
CDR3: CSAVPGLAGSEQYF
D: TRBD2
J: TRBJ2-7
V: TRBV29-1
size: .

DNA: TGCAGCGTTGAAGGTGGGACTAGCGGGAGCCTTAGCACAGATACGCAGTATTTT
CDR3: CSVEGGTSGSLSTDTQYF
D: TRBD2
J: TRBJ2-3
V: TRBV29-1
size: .

DNA: TGTGCCAGCAGCCCGAGACAGGACTTTGGGAACACTGAAGCTTTCTTT
CDR3: CASSPRQDFGNTEAFF
D: .
J: TRBJ1-1
V: TRBV5-5
size: .

DNA: TGTGCCAGCAGTTTAACGGGGACGGATGGCTACACCTTC
CDR3: CASSLTGTDGYTF
D: .
J: TRBJ1-2
V: TRBV6-5
size: .

DNA: TGTGCCACCAGCAGAGATCCGGATCAGCCCCAGCATTTT
CDR3: CATSRDPDQPQHF
D: .
J: TRBJ1-5
V: TRBV15
size: .

DNA: TGCAGCGTTGAGGGGAAGGGTTTCTACGAGCAGTACTTC
CDR3: CSVEGKGFYEQYF
D: .
J: TRBJ2-7
V: TRBV29-1
size: .

DNA: TGTGCCAGCAGCTTACAAGGGAATGGAAACACCATATATTTT
CDR3: CASSLQGNGNTIYF
D: .
J: TRBJ1-3
V: TRBV13
size: .

DNA: TGTGCCAGCAGCTTAGTACTAGCGGGAGTGGGGACCCAGTACTTC
CDR3: CASSLVLAGVGTQYF
D: TRBD2
J: TRBJ2-5
V: TRBV11-1
size: .

DNA: TGTGCCACCCTTGAAGCTTTCTTT
CDR3: CATLEAFF
D: .
J: TRBJ1-1
V: TRBV27
size: few

DNA: TGTGCCAGCAGTTGGGGCACCGGGGAGCTGTTTTTT
CDR3: CASSWGTGELFF
D: .
J: TRBJ2-2
V: TRBV27
size: .

DNA: TGTGCCAGCTCACCACGGGCTGACTATGGCTACACCTTC
CDR3: CASSPRADYGYTF
D: .
J: TRBJ1-2
V: TRBV18
size: .

DNA: TGTGCCAGCAGCTCGGACGGCCCCTATGGCTACACCTTC
CDR3: CASSSDGPYGYTF
D: .
J: TRBJ1-2
V: TRBV11-2
size: .

DNA: TGTGCCAGTAGTATAGGGCATGTCAAAAACATTCAGTACTTC
CDR3: CASSIGHVKNIQYF
D: .
J: TRBJ2-4
V: TRBV19
size: .

DNA: TGTGCCAGCGCGCAGGGGGCCTCCTACGAGCAGTACTTC
CDR3: CASAQGASYEQYF
D: TRBD1
J: TRBJ2-7
V: TRBV27
size: once

DNA: TGTGCCAGCTCACCTACGACAGGGCCGGCTGGAAACACCATATATTTT
CDR3: CASSPTTGPAGNTIYF
D: TRBD1
J: TRBJ1-3
V: TRBV18
size: few

DNA: TGTGCCAGCAGCACGGGTACTACCCGTCAGCCCCAGCATTTT
CDR3: CASSTGTTRQPQHF
D: .
J: TRBJ1-5
V: TRBV5-6
size: .

DNA: TGTGCCTGGAGTTTGGACAATAGCAATCAGCCCCAGCATTTT
CDR3: CAWSLDNSNQPQHF
D: .
J: TRBJ1-5
V: TRBV30
size: .